The rows below give T cell receptor beta chains drawn from one sample of a study of early T cells in non-severe SARS-CoV-2 infection. TCRdb re-called the 5' RACE reads with MiXCR, one entry per CDR3 protein. Among tens of thousands of distinct CDR3 sequences, roughly 9.9% were seen once, and the ten largest hold about 12%. The sequenced sample consisted of whole blood. These receptors were obtained from an adult who was a healthcare worker with PCR-confirmed SARS-CoV-2 infection or an uninfected control (not recorded which). Each CDR3 is given with its conserved first and last residue. D genes are given only for firm matches. Where a row states a size, it is once, few, many or the class of an expanded clone; other rows omit it.

D gene	V gene	CDR3 length	clone size	J gene	CDR3 protein	CDR3 DNA
.	TRBV5-4	12	few	TRBJ1-2	CASTSDIYGYTF	TGTGCCAGCACCAGTGACATCTATGGCTACACCTTC
.	TRBV11-2	17	many	TRBJ1-1	CASRPRRGGDMNTEAFF	TGTGCCAGCAGACCGCGTCGCGGGGGGGACATGAACACTGAAGCTTTCTTT
.	TRBV29-1	11	many	TRBJ1-1	CSVELGTEAFF	TGCAGCGTTGAGCTAGGCACTGAAGCTTTCTTT
.	TRBV28	15	few	TRBJ2-1	CASSSGIRGYNEQFF	TGTGCCAGCAGTTCTGGTATCAGGGGATACAATGAGCAGTTCTTC
.	TRBV6-2/TRBV6-3	15	many	TRBJ2-5	CASSPATNAEETQYF	TGTGCCAGCAGCCCTGCGACGAACGCCGAAGAGACCCAGTACTTC
.	TRBV28	11	.	TRBJ1-4	CASSRREKLFF	TGTGCCAGCAGCCGCCGGGAAAAACTGTTTTTT
.	TRBV15	15	many	TRBJ1-5	CATSRVQGSGQPQHF	TGTGCCACCAGCAGAGTACAGGGAAGCGGTCAGCCCCAGCATTTT
.	TRBV11-2	16	.	TRBJ1-6	CASSFPPRWGNSPLHF	TGTGCCAGCAGCTTCCCGCCCCGATGGGGAAATTCACCCCTCCACTTT
.	TRBV25-1	14	few	TRBJ2-2	CASSGPSDTGELFF	TGTGCCAGCAGTGGTCCGTCGGACACCGGGGAGCTGTTTTTT
TRBD2	TRBV7-2	14	many	TRBJ2-3	CASSWGTSGFTQYF	TGTGCCAGCAGCTGGGGGACTAGCGGTTTCACGCAGTATTTT
.	TRBV2	10	.	TRBJ1-2	CASHIGGYTF	TGTGCCAGCCACATCGGTGGCTACACCTTC
TRBD1	TRBV5-1	16	many	TRBJ1-6	CASSLGLGQGNSPLHF	TGCGCCAGCAGTTTGGGCCTCGGACAGGGGAATTCACCCCTCCACTTT
TRBD2	TRBV7-2	15	.	TRBJ2-1	CASSTSRSGGNEQFF	TGTGCCAGCAGCACCTCCCGGAGCGGGGGCAATGAGCAGTTCTTC
.	TRBV30	12	.	TRBJ1-1	CAWRGGRAEAFF	TGTGCCTGGAGGGGGGGTCGGGCTGAAGCTTTCTTT
.	TRBV3-1	15	many	TRBJ2-6	CASSQVVSGANVLTF	TGTGCCAGCAGCCAAGTCGTGTCTGGGGCCAACGTCCTGACTTTC
TRBD2	TRBV4-2	15	few	TRBJ2-7	CASSQASGGYSEQYF	TGTGCCAGCAGCCAAGCCAGCGGGGGGTATTCCGAGCAGTACTTC
.	TRBV20-1	14	few	TRBJ1-2	CSARDAKGVIGYTF	TGCAGTGCTAGAGATGCGAAAGGGGTGATTGGCTACACCTTC
TRBD1	TRBV7-2	19	few	TRBJ2-7	CASSLAALLGTGFLSEQYF	TGTGCCAGCAGCTTAGCCGCCCTCCTAGGGACAGGGTTCCTTAGCGAGCAGTACTTC
.	TRBV7-7	14	.	TRBJ2-1	CASSLGTAYNEQFF	TGTGCCAGCAGCCTGGGAACAGCCTACAATGAGCAGTTCTTC
.	TRBV6-5	13	few	TRBJ1-5	CASSYSSNQPQHF	TGTGCCAGCAGTTACTCGAGCAATCAGCCCCAGCATTTT
.	TRBV7-9	16	many	TRBJ1-1	CASSLTIGPRGDEAFF	TGTGCCAGCAGCTTAACGATTGGGCCCAGAGGGGATGAAGCTTTCTTT
.	TRBV29-1	12	few	TRBJ2-7	CSVIQNSYEQYF	TGCAGCGTGATCCAGAATTCCTACGAGCAGTACTTC
TRBD2	TRBV12-3/TRBV12-4	17	many	TRBJ2-1	CASSFVQVLAGNNEQFF	TGTGCCAGCAGTTTCGTTCAGGTACTAGCGGGAAACAATGAGCAGTTCTTC
.	TRBV6-5	14	few	TRBJ1-1	CASSFRPLNTEAFF	TGTGCCAGCAGTTTCAGGCCTCTCAACACTGAAGCTTTCTTT
.	TRBV12-3/TRBV12-4	15	many	TRBJ1-3	CASSLDGLSGNTIYF	TGTGCCAGCAGTTTAGACGGACTCTCTGGAAACACCATATATTTT
.	TRBV12-3/TRBV12-4	13	.	TRBJ2-7	CASSRGLYYEQYF	TGTGCCAGCAGCCGGGGACTGTATTACGAGCAGTACTTC
.	TRBV2	14	many	TRBJ2-2	CASRPGLNTGELFF	TGTGCCAGCAGGCCGGGACTTAACACCGGGGAGCTGTTTTTT
.	TRBV12-3/TRBV12-4	13	.	TRBJ1-4	CASTRYSNEKLFF	TGTGCCAGCACCCGATACTCTAATGAAAAACTGTTTTTT
.	TRBV6-5	14	.	TRBJ2-7	CASSYSRGYSEQYF	TGTGCCAGCAGTTATTCGAGGGGGTACTCCGAGCAGTACTTC
.	TRBV12-3/TRBV12-4	14	.	TRBJ2-5	CASSTDRYQETQYF	TGTGCCAGCAGTACCGACAGGTACCAAGAGACCCAGTACTTC
.	TRBV5-1	15	many	TRBJ2-5	CASSLDVGVQETQYF	TGCGCCAGCAGCTTGGATGTGGGGGTTCAAGAGACCCAGTACTTC
.	TRBV28	14	many	TRBJ2-5	CASSRWVTQETQYF	TGTGCCAGCAGCCGGTGGGTAACCCAAGAGACCCAGTACTTC
.	TRBV12-3/TRBV12-4	15	.	TRBJ1-1	CASSLEKGVNTEAFF	TGTGCCAGCAGTTTAGAAAAGGGTGTTAACACTGAAGCTTTCTTT
.	TRBV25-1	17	few	TRBJ1-6	CASSETVPGRGYSPLHF	TGTGCCAGCAGTGAGACTGTCCCAGGAAGGGGGTATTCACCCCTCCACTTT
.	TRBV29-1	12	.	TRBJ1-3	CSVSNSGNTIYF	TGCAGCGTCTCAAACTCTGGAAACACCATATATTTT
.	TRBV14	13	many	TRBJ2-2	CASSGRGAGELFF	TGTGCCAGCAGCGGCCGTGGGGCCGGGGAGCTGTTTTTT
.	TRBV29-1	13	many	TRBJ2-3	CSVDWSPPDTQYF	TGCAGCGTTGATTGGAGTCCACCAGATACGCAGTATTTT
.	TRBV29-1	12	few	TRBJ2-1	CSVRDTPNEQFF	TGCAGCGTCCGGGACACGCCCAATGAGCAGTTCTTC
TRBD1	TRBV28	15	few	TRBJ1-5	CASSLSAGGDQPQHF	TGTGCCAGCAGTTTAAGTGCAGGGGGCGATCAGCCCCAGCATTTT
.	TRBV7-3	14	few	TRBJ2-2	CVSRFGANTGELFF	TGTGTCAGCCGCTTTGGGGCGAACACCGGGGAGCTGTTTTTT
.	TRBV20-1	15	many	TRBJ1-2	CSASDPRTFNYGYTF	TGCAGTGCTAGCGATCCCCGGACATTTAACTATGGCTACACCTTC
.	TRBV27	15	many	TRBJ2-5	CASTPSRGLRETQYF	TGTGCCAGCACCCCCTCCCGGGGGCTACGAGAGACCCAGTACTTC
.	TRBV5-6	14	many	TRBJ1-4	CASSLAGSHEKLFF	TGTGCCAGCAGCCTTGCGGGCTCCCATGAAAAACTGTTTTTT
.	TRBV2	14	many	TRBJ1-5	CASSDSHSNQPQHF	TGTGCCAGCAGTGACAGTCATAGCAATCAGCCCCAGCATTTT
.	TRBV4-2	14	many	TRBJ2-5	CASSSGRDQETQYF	TGTGCCAGCAGCTCCGGACGGGACCAAGAGACCCAGTACTTC
.	TRBV7-9	13	.	TRBJ2-3	CASSFQGTDTQYF	TGTGCCAGCAGCTTCCAGGGCACAGATACGCAGTATTTT
.	TRBV29-1	14	.	TRBJ2-6	CSVKQGSGANVLTF	TGCAGCGTCAAACAGGGCTCTGGGGCCAACGTCCTGACTTTC